What follows are 29 T cell receptor beta chains derived from one specimen sequenced in a study of blood T cell repertoires in COVID-19. Profiling relied on immunoSEQ multiplex PCR, and the TCRdb table lists in-frame clones only, not all of them. Here the sample spans almost 85,000 clones, 65% to 85% being singletons. Material: peripheral blood. The receptors were gathered from an elderly man with active or convalescent COVID-19.

This chain uses TRBV2 with TRBJ2-7, with a possible D match to TRBD2 (7 bases). CDR3 length: 14 residues. Germline V gene data show CDR1 as SNHLY and CDR2 as FYNNEI. The ends were cut back, 7 bases at V and 2 bases at J, with 15 bases in the middle. In DNA form, the CDR3 reads TGTGCCAGCAAGGGGGGGGCGGCCACCTACGAGCAGTACTTC. Encoded protein: CASKGGAATYEQYF.

The genes are TRBV20-1 and TRBJ2-5; TRBD2 agrees at 9 bases. The V gene end was trimmed by 3 bases and the J gene end by 5 bases; junction bases not matched to a gene: 10. The CDR3 length is 15 residues. Germline-derived CDR1 and CDR2 are DFQATT and SNEGSKA (reference sequence). CDR3 nucleotide sequence: TGCAGTGCTAGTTTCGGGCGGGGGGGCCACGAGACCCAGTACTTC. This gives the protein CSASFGRGGHETQYF.

In its sample, this clone is medium-sized. The rearrangement uses TRBV7-9 and TRBJ1-2; D perhaps matches TRBD1 (5 bases). V was trimmed by 2 bases and J by 2 bases, leaving 12 bases between them. The CDR3 extends over 15 amino acids. The V gene's germline CDR1 is SEHNR and CDR2 FQNEAQ (reference sequence). The CDR3 loop reads CASSLRGGLNYGYTF. The CDR3 DNA sequence: TGTGCCAGCAGCTTACGTGGGGGACTAAACTATGGCTACACCTTC.

This chain joins TRBV5-4 and TRBJ2-1; 7 bases are a match to TRBD2. Losses at the gene ends were 1 base for V and 7 bases for J; bases not matched to a gene: 8. This CDR3 region has 15 residues. Germline V gives CDR1 SGHNT, CDR2 YYREEE (reference sequence). The CDR3 reads CASSLRSGARNEQFF. The CDR3 DNA follows: TGTGCCAGCAGCTTGCGAAGCGGGGCTAGAAATGAGCAGTTCTTC.

The CDR3 here is CASSYGRDSPLHF. CDR3 bases: TGTGCCAGCAGTTACGGCAGGGATTCACCCCTCCACTTT. The rearrangement links TRBV6-6 to TRBJ1-6; weak D call: TRBD1 (5 bases). In germline, CDR1 is MNHNY, CDR2 SVGAGI (reference sequence). The CDR3 extends over 13 amino acids. Trimming left V 2 bases short and J 8 bases short, with 7 bases between.

This clone appeared a few times. This rearrangement joins TRBV28 to TRBJ2-2; weak D call: TRBD2 (6 bases). V gave up 3 bases and J gave up 6 bases, with 14 bases separating them. CDR3 size: 15 residues. The germline V gene has CDR1 MDHEN and CDR2 SYDVKM. The CDR3 nucleotides read TGTGCCAGCAGTTTTTCTAGCGTGGGAGCCGGGGAGCTGTTTTTT. Translated, it gives CASSFSSVGAGELFF.

The V call is TRBV4-3, the J call TRBJ1-5; 8 bases fit TRBD1. The CDR3 extends over 19 amino acids. Trimming cost V 0 bases and J 0 bases; bases outside gene matches: 10. CDR1 and CDR2 (germline): LGHNA, YSLEER. DNA of the CDR3: TGCGCCAGCAGCCAAGAGCGGCAACAGGGGGGATATAGCAATCAGCCCCAGCATTTT. It translates to CASSQERQQGGYSNQPQHF.

The gene calls are TRBV28 and TRBJ1-2; 7 bases are a match to TRBD1. The junction had 9 bases not matched to a gene; V was cut back by 10 bases and J by 4 bases. Germline V CDR1 and CDR2: MDHEN, SYDVKM. The CDR3 spans 13 residues. CDR3 region: CAIHRGWTYGYTF. CDR3 coding DNA: TGTGCCATCCACAGGGGTTGGACCTATGGCTACACCTTC.

The chain has TRBV27 and TRBJ1-2; TRBD1 matches 12 bases. CDR1 is MNHEY, CDR2 SMNVEV, per germline (reference sequence). Trimming took 5 bases from V and 3 from J; bases not matched to a gene: 7. The CDR3 runs 16 residues. Here the CDR3 DNA reads TGTGCCAGCAGTCCCGGGACAGGGGGCGCGGACTATGGCTACACCTTC. Translation gives CASSPGTGGADYGYTF.

This chain connects TRBV18 to TRBJ2-5; possible D gene TRBD2, 6 bases. This CDR3 is built from 13 residues. Germline CDR1 and CDR2: KGHSH and LQKENI. Trimming shortened V by 6 bases and J by 2 bases, and 10 bases separated the two germline ends. This CDR3 reads CASSRDWQETQYF. In nucleotides, the CDR3 is TGTGCCAGCTCCCGGGACTGGCAAGAGACCCAGTACTTC.

CDR3 region: CASSTSGTYQETQYF. The CDR3 DNA reads as TGTGCCAGCAGCACTAGCGGGACGTACCAAGAGACCCAGTACTTC. The rearrangement links TRBV7-8 to TRBJ2-5, with TRBD2 identical over 10 bases. The germline gives CDR1 SGHVS, CDR2 FQNEAQ. The V gene end was trimmed by 5 bases and the J gene end by 0 bases; junction bases not matched to a gene: 3. There are 15 residues in the CDR3. The complete variable domain, with remaining parts taken from reference TRBV7-8 and TRBJ2-5, reads GAGVSQSPRYKVAKRGQDVALRCDPISGHVSLFWYQQALGQGPEFLTYFQNEAQLDKSGLPSDRFFAERPEGSVSTLKIQRTQQEDSAVYLCASSTSGTYQETQYFGPGTRLLVL.

The V gene is TRBV5-5, the J gene TRBJ2-2, with TRBD1 as a possible D gene (5 bases). The CDR3 length is 16 residues. Germline V CDR1 and CDR2: SGHKS, YYEKEE (reference sequence). V lost 3 bases and J 0 bases, leaving 12 bases between the germline ends. CDR3 loop: CASSSISTANTGELFF. The CDR3 nucleotides are TGTGCCAGCAGCTCCATTTCGACAGCGAACACCGGGGAGCTGTTTTTT.

This clone was seen only a few times. The chain recombines TRBV12-3 or TRBV12-4 with TRBJ1-1; D remains unclear. The ends were cut back, 2 bases at V and 2 bases at J, with 6 bases in the middle. The CDR3 is 13 amino acids. DNA of the CDR3: TGTGCCAGCAGTTTAACGGGAAACACTGAAGCTTTCTTT. It translates to CASSLTGNTEAFF.

The chain couples TRBV5-5 to TRBJ2-7, with 7 bases fitting TRBD1. The trim removed 0 bases at V and 0 bases at J, leaving 3 bases unmatched. Per germline, CDR1 SGHKS and CDR2 YYEKEE (reference sequence). The CDR3 covers 15 residues. CDR3: CASSLGQGSSYEQYF. DNA for the CDR3: TGTGCCAGCAGCTTGGGACAGGGAAGCTCCTACGAGCAGTACTTC.

The rearrangement joins TRBV2 to TRBJ2-5; no clear D. V lost 9 bases and J lost 5, with 7 bases in between. The CDR3 consists of 10 residues. Germline V gives CDR1 SNHLY, CDR2 FYNNEI. In DNA form, the CDR3 reads TGTGCCAGTGCGCTGGAGACCCAGTACTTC. This codes for CASALETQYF.

This sequence joins TRBV5-4 and TRBJ1-6, with 10 bases lining up with TRBD1. J lost 9 bases, V lost 4 bases, and 7 bases had no gene match. Germline V gene data show CDR1 as SGHNT and CDR2 as YYREEE (reference sequence). CDR3 size: 15 residues. The CDR3 is CASSPGQGDGSPLHF. In DNA, the CDR3 is TGTGCCAGCAGCCCTGGACAGGGGGACGGTTCACCCCTCCACTTT.

The chain recombines TRBV24-1 with TRBJ2-5; TRBD1 matches 9 bases. CDR3 size: 16 residues. The germline gives CDR1 KGHDR, CDR2 SFDVKD. With V trimmed by 4 bases and J by 6 bases, 11 bases remained unmatched. The CDR3 here is CATSETGTGSRQTQYF. CDR3 in DNA: TGTGCCACCAGTGAGACCGGGACAGGGTCCCGGCAGACCCAGTACTTC.

This clone has only a few counts. The J gene is TRBJ2-3, the V gene TRBV6-5; possibly TRBD2 for D (5 bases). V lost 2 bases, J lost 4 bases, and 10 bases lay in between. In germline, CDR1 is MNHEY, CDR2 SVGAGI. The CDR3 consists of 14 residues. The CDR3 protein is CASSYGLAADTQYF. The CDR3 nucleotides are TGTGCCAGCAGTTACGGGCTAGCAGCAGATACGCAGTATTTT.

The DNA of the CDR3 is TGTGCCAGTAGCCTCGGTGGAGGTGCCACCTACTATGGCTACACCTTC. Amino acids: CASSLGGGATYYGYTF. This chain connects TRBV19 to TRBJ1-2; D gene uncertain. Germline V gives CDR1 LNHDA, CDR2 SQIVND (reference sequence). Trimming stripped 6 bases from V and 3 bases from J, with 20 bases between. The CDR3 loop spans 16 amino acids.

The chain carries TRBV30 and TRBJ2-5; no definite D call. Trimming took 2 bases from V and 5 from J, leaving 12 bases between them. This CDR3 is built from 13 residues. Looked up from germline, CDR1 is GTSNPN and CDR2 is SVGIG (reference sequence). The CDR3 here is CAWSTFSMETQYF. As DNA, the CDR3 is TGTGCCTGGAGTACATTCAGTATGGAGACCCAGTACTTC. Full variable domain (missing parts from reference TRBV30 and TRBJ2-5): SQTIHQWPATLVQPVGSPLSLECTVEGTSNPNLYWYRQAAGRGLQLLFYSVGIGQISSEVPQNLSASRPQDRQFILSSKKLLLSDSGFYLCAWSTFSMETQYFGPGTRLLVL.

The chain has TRBV5-1 and TRBJ2-3; TRBD2 agrees at 12 bases. Germline CDR1 and CDR2: SGHRS and YFSETQ. J lost 0 bases, V lost 4 bases, and 6 bases had no gene match. The CDR3 has 17 residues. As DNA, the CDR3 is TGCGCCAGCAGCGCCCGACTAGCGGGGGTGAGCACAGATACGCAGTATTTT. This gives the protein CASSARLAGVSTDTQYF.

This clone was detected only a few times. The chain joins TRBV4-1 to TRBJ1-3; possibly TRBD1 for D (6 bases). This CDR3 is 16 amino acids long. The germline V and J ends were trimmed by 4 bases and 2 bases, with 15 bases remaining between them. CDR1 is MGHRA and CDR2 is YSYEKL in the germline V gene. The CDR3 nucleotides read TGCGCCAGCAGCCCGCCCGGGACAAGAACTGGAAACACCATATATTTT. Protein: CASSPPGTRTGNTIYF.

The chain recombines TRBV2 with TRBJ2-1; TRBD1 agrees at 8 bases. With 7 bases clipped from V and 7 bases from J, the junction kept 6 bases outside the gene matches. CDR1 is SNHLY and CDR2 is FYNNEI in the germline V gene. This CDR3 is 13 amino acids long. The CDR3 spells CASTRTGKNEQFF. DNA for the CDR3: TGTGCCAGCACAAGGACAGGGAAAAATGAGCAGTTCTTC.

The chain joins TRBV5-1 to TRBJ2-2; no clear D. CDR1 SGHRS and CDR2 YFSETQ come from the germline V gene. CDR3 length: 15 residues. V lost 0 bases to trimming and J lost 3 bases, with 9 bases between them. The CDR3 sequence: CASSLGRSYTGELFF. In DNA, the CDR3 is TGCGCCAGCAGCTTGGGACGGAGCTACACCGGGGAGCTGTTTTTT. Together with reference TRBV5-1 and TRBJ2-2, the CDR3 gives the full variable domain: KAGVTQTPRYLIKTRGQQVTLSCSPISGHRSVSWYQQTPGQGLQFLFEYFSETQRNKGNFPGRFSGRQFSNSRSEMNVSTLELGDSALYLCASSLGRSYTGELFFGEGSRLTVL.

This rearrangement joins TRBV29-1 to TRBJ2-2; D ambiguous. Germline V gene lookup returns CDR1 SQVTM and CDR2 ANQGSEA. V was shortened by 4 bases and J by 6 bases, with 12 bases between the two germline ends. The CDR3 spans 13 residues. CDR3 region: CSVGLVDAGELFF. CDR3 nucleotide sequence: TGCAGCGTTGGGCTAGTTGACGCCGGGGAGCTGTTTTTT.

The V call is TRBV7-3, the J call TRBJ2-5; a possible D gene is TRBD1 (5 bases). V lost 2 bases and J lost 5, with 12 bases in between. This CDR3 spans 14 amino acids. Looked up from germline, CDR1 is SGHTA and CDR2 is FQGTGA. CDR3 sequence: CASSLAGRFETQYF. Here the CDR3 DNA reads TGTGCCAGCAGCTTAGCAGGGCGATTTGAGACCCAGTACTTC.

The rearrangement joins TRBV5-6 to TRBJ2-7; 11 bases map to TRBD2. The germline gives CDR1 SGHDT, CDR2 YYEEEE. V lost 4 bases and J lost 2; bases outside the gene matches: 8. The CDR3 is 16 residues long. CDR3 nucleotides: TGTGCCAGCAGCGCAATCATAGCGGGGGGGCCCTACGAGCAGTACTTC. Protein: CASSAIIAGGPYEQYF.

The chain joins TRBV5-5 to TRBJ2-2, with TRBD2 identical over 7 bases. The J segment lost 1 base and the V segment lost 0 bases, leaving 3 bases of the junction unmatched. The CDR3 length is 16 residues. The germline CDR1 and CDR2 sequences are SGHKS and YYEKEE (reference sequence). The CDR3 DNA reads as TGTGCCAGCAGCTTGGTCCCTAGCGGGAACACCGGGGAGCTGTTTTTT. Translation gives CASSLVPSGNTGELFF. Combining the CDR3 with reference TRBV5-5 and TRBJ2-2 gives the whole variable domain DAGVTQSPTHLIKTRGQQVTLRCSPISGHKSVSWYQQVLGQGPQFIFQYYEKEERGRGNFPDRFSARQFPNYSSELNVNALLLGDSALYLCASSLVPSGNTGELFFGEGSRLTVL.

The count of this clone is one. The V gene is TRBV2, the J gene TRBJ1-1; D remains ambiguous. V dropped 6 bases and J dropped 0 bases, with 11 bases sitting between them. The length of the CDR3 is 14 residues. Looked up from germline, CDR1 is SNHLY and CDR2 is FYNNEI. The CDR3 spells CASSSQTLNTEAFF. The CDR3 bases are TGTGCCAGCAGCTCTCAGACTCTGAACACTGAAGCTTTCTTT.